Listed below are T cell receptor beta chains from one sample, sequenced in a study of radiotherapy plus CTLA-4 blockade in lung cancer. The method was immunoSEQ multiplex PCR; TCRdb's version includes in-frame clones alone and lacks a portion of them. There are about 76,000 clones in the sample; over 70% occur only once, and over 20% lies in the top ten. The sequenced sample was peripheral blood, obtained from a patient treated with radiotherapy plus ipilimumab. Every receptor here comes from a human donor with non-small cell lung cancer whose response to radiotherapy plus ipilimumab could not be evaluated. Some clones in this sample may be carry-over from other donors' samples. Both conserved end residues are part of each CDR3. The D gene is left open where the match is weak. Clone size is shown for a subset of rows, as once, few, many or a class of expanded clone.

clone size	V gene	CDR3 length	J gene	D gene	CDR3 DNA	CDR3 protein
.	TRBV7-2	15	TRBJ1-5	.	TGTGCCAGCAGCTTAGTACAGAATAGCAATCAGCCCCAGCATTTT	CASSLVQNSNQPQHF
.	TRBV7-7	16	TRBJ2-1	TRBD2	TGTGCTAGCAGCTTAGCGGGTCTAGCGGGGGAGAATGAGCAGTTCTTC	CASSLAGLAGENEQFF
few	TRBV5-4	13	TRBJ2-7	.	TGTGCCAGCAGCCAAAGGGAGAGAGGCGAGCAGTACTTC	CASSQRERGEQYF
.	TRBV28	12	TRBJ1-6	.	TGTGCCAGCAGTTTTAGGGGTTCACCCCTCCACTTT	CASSFRGSPLHF
once	TRBV29-1	16	TRBJ2-1	TRBD2	TGCAGCGTTGGAGGTCTAGCGGAGTTCTCCTACAATGAGCAGTTCTTC	CSVGGLAEFSYNEQFF
few	TRBV7-2	16	TRBJ1-2	TRBD1	TGTGCCAGCAGCTTGAACAGGGGACTTACTAACTATGGCTACACCTTC	CASSLNRGLTNYGYTF
.	TRBV7-2	14	TRBJ1-1	.	TGTGCCAGCAGCCCGGGAGTAATCCGCACTGAAGCTTTCTTT	CASSPGVIRTEAFF
.	TRBV27	14	TRBJ2-2	.	TGTGCCAGCAGTCACCTCAGGGGGGCCGGGGAGCTGTTTTTT	CASSHLRGAGELFF
.	TRBV5-1	15	TRBJ2-1	.	TGCGCCAGCAGCTTGGCGGGGGGCGTCTACAATGAGCAGTTCTTC	CASSLAGGVYNEQFF
.	TRBV10-2	15	TRBJ2-5	TRBD1	TGCGCCAGCATCCCCAGAGGGACAGGGTCCCAGGAGCAGTACTTC	CASIPRGTGSQEQYF
.	TRBV4-2	15	TRBJ1-2	.	TGTGCCAGCAGCCAATCTCTCACAGAGACCTATGGCTACACCTTC	CASSQSLTETYGYTF
.	TRBV28	13	TRBJ1-5	.	TGTGCCAGCAGTTTGGCCAGCAATCAGCCCCAGCATTTT	CASSLASNQPQHF
.	TRBV5-1	16	TRBJ2-5	TRBD2	TGCGCCAGCAGCTTGGTTAGCGGGGGGGCCTCGGAGACCCAGTACTTC	CASSLVSGGASETQYF
few	TRBV4-2	17	TRBJ1-3	.	TGTGCCAGCAGCCAAGATGCGGGGGCGACGGCTGGAAACACCATATATTTT	CASSQDAGATAGNTIYF
.	TRBV6-5	12	TRBJ2-7	.	TGTGCCAGCACCCCAGGGCAGGGGCCGAAGTACTTC	CASTPGQGPKYF
.	TRBV5-1	14	TRBJ1-2	TRBD1	TGCGCCAGCAGCCAGGGACAGGGGGCGAAAGGCTACACCTTC	CASSQGQGAKGYTF
.	TRBV28	16	TRBJ2-7	TRBD1	TGTGCCAGCAGTTATGGGACAGAGTTGGGTCACTACGAGCAGTACTTC	CASSYGTELGHYEQYF
.	TRBV28	14	TRBJ1-2	.	TGTGCCAGCAGTTTATTGTCCAGGGCTCATGGCTACACCTTC	CASSLLSRAHGYTF
.	TRBV29-1	15	TRBJ2-3	TRBD2	TGCAGCGTTTACCTTCCTGCGGGGGGCACAGATACGCAGTATTTT	CSVYLPAGGTDTQYF
.	TRBV7-9	14	TRBJ2-2	.	TGTGCCAGCTCTCCCGACAGGTACACCGGGGAGCTGTTTTTT	CASSPDRYTGELFF
.	TRBV6-5	15	TRBJ2-1	TRBD1	TGTGCCAGCAGTCTCTCCGGGACAGTACACAATGAGCAGTTCTTC	CASSLSGTVHNEQFF
.	TRBV7-2	16	TRBJ2-7	TRBD2	TGTGCCAGCAGCTTAGATGCTAGCGGGGGGACCTACGAGCAGTACTTC	CASSLDASGGTYEQYF
.	TRBV6-1	15	TRBJ2-7	.	TGTGCCAGCAGTTTGGTAGCTAACCAAGCCCACGAGCAGTACTTC	CASSLVANQAHEQYF
.	TRBV28	14	TRBJ2-1	TRBD1	TGTGCCAGCAGTCCGGGACAGATGGGCAATGAGCAGTTCTTC	CASSPGQMGNEQFF
.	TRBV4-2	13	TRBJ1-5	TRBD1	TGTGCCAGCAGCCGGGACAGCGATCAGCCCCAGCATTTT	CASSRDSDQPQHF
.	TRBV2	11	TRBJ1-2	.	TGTGCCAGTCGACAGAACTATGGCTACACCTTC	CASRQNYGYTF
.	TRBV28	11	TRBJ2-7	.	TGTGCCAGCAGCTTTACCTACGAGCAGTACTTC	CASSFTYEQYF
.	TRBV7-3	15	TRBJ2-7	TRBD1	TGTGCCAGCAGCTTGAGGGGGACAGGGTTCCACGAGCAGTACTTC	CASSLRGTGFHEQYF
few	TRBV19	11	TRBJ1-2	.	TGTGCCAGTAGTATGAGGGTTGGCTACACCTTC	CASSMRVGYTF
.	TRBV27	14	TRBJ1-5	.	TGTGCCAGCAGTTTATTCTATGGCAATCAGCCCCAGCATTTT	CASSLFYGNQPQHF
.	TRBV11-2	15	TRBJ2-3	TRBD2	TGTGCCAGCGGACTAGCGGGCCATAGCACAGATACGCAGTATTTT	CASGLAGHSTDTQYF
.	TRBV9	15	TRBJ2-3	.	TGTGCCAGCAGCGTACAGGGGAGGGGAACAGATACGCAGTATTTT	CASSVQGRGTDTQYF
.	TRBV30	14	TRBJ1-2	.	TGTGCCTGGAGTGTACAAGGCAGGAACTATGGCTACACCTTC	CAWSVQGRNYGYTF
.	TRBV19	19	TRBJ1-2	.	TGTGCCAGTAGTATTCGAAGCTCCGGGTGGAACCCCGTCAGCTATGGCTACACCTTC	CASSIRSSGWNPVSYGYTF
.	TRBV5-1	13	TRBJ1-1	.	TGCGCCAGCAGCTGGACAGAGAACACTGAAGCTTTCTTT	CASSWTENTEAFF
.	TRBV30	17	TRBJ2-3	.	TGTGCCTGGGAGGGGAATGAGCGGGTGTGGGCAACAGATACGCAGTATTTT	CAWEGNERVWATDTQYF
.	TRBV27	17	TRBJ1-5	.	TGTGCCAGCAGTCCAGGGGACGGTCAGTTCTACAATCAGCCCCAGCATTTT	CASSPGDGQFYNQPQHF
.	TRBV5-1	15	TRBJ1-1	.	TGCGCCAGCAGCGAAATCGGGACAAAGAACACTGAAGCTTTCTTT	CASSEIGTKNTEAFF
.	TRBV19	15	TRBJ2-1	.	TGTGCCAGTAGTCGGAGGGGGGGAAATTACAATGAGCAGTTCTTC	CASSRRGGNYNEQFF
few	TRBV28	16	TRBJ1-3	.	TGTGCCAGCAGTCCGCTGCGACCGACTTTTGGAAACACCATATATTTT	CASSPLRPTFGNTIYF
few	TRBV6-4	16	TRBJ1-6	TRBD1	TGTGCCAGCACCATAAAAGGGGGCGAGAATAATTCACCCCTCCACTTT	CASTIKGGENNSPLHF
once	TRBV19	16	TRBJ1-2	.	TGTGCCAGTAGTATGCGGCAGCCTGGGCGGGACTATGGCTACACCTTC	CASSMRQPGRDYGYTF
.	TRBV5-1	14	TRBJ1-4	TRBD1	TGCGCCAGCAGCCCGGGACAGGGGAATGAAAAACTGTTTTTT	CASSPGQGNEKLFF
.	TRBV10-3	13	TRBJ1-1	.	TGTGCCATCAGCGCGGTTGACTACACTGAAGCTTTCTTT	CAISAVDYTEAFF
.	TRBV5-5	15	TRBJ2-7	.	TGTGCCAGCAGCCCGCGGGGGCAGAGCTCCTACGAGCAGTACTTC	CASSPRGQSSYEQYF
.	TRBV27	15	TRBJ1-4	TRBD1	TGTGCCAGCAGTGCCGACAGGGGCATACGAGAAAAACTGTTTTTT	CASSADRGIREKLFF
few	TRBV28	14	TRBJ2-4	.	TGTGCCAGCAGTTCCCCGGGGGTCGTGAACATTCAGTACTTC	CASSSPGVVNIQYF
.	TRBV28	14	TRBJ1-6	.	TGTGCCAGCAGCCGGGGGGGAGAGGTTTCACCCCTCCACTTT	CASSRGGEVSPLHF
.	TRBV27	13	TRBJ1-2	TRBD1	TGTGCCAGCAGTTTGGGGACAGGCTATGGCTACACCTTC	CASSLGTGYGYTF
.	TRBV7-8	14	TRBJ2-3	TRBD2	TGTGCCAGCAGCCACGCGGGACTATCAGATACGCAGTATTTT	CASSHAGLSDTQYF
.	TRBV7-2	18	TRBJ2-7	TRBD1	TGTGCCAGCAGCCGTTCGCTAACAACAGGGGGCAAGGGGTACGAGCAGTACTTC	CASSRSLTTGGKGYEQYF
.	TRBV19	11	TRBJ1-1	.	TGTGCCAGTAGCAGGGCTTCTGAAGCTTTCTTT	CASSRASEAFF
.	TRBV28	12	TRBJ1-1	TRBD1	TGTGCCACCATCAGGGGGGATAATGAAGCTTTCTTT	CATIRGDNEAFF